Below are 22 T cell receptor beta chains sequenced from a single sample in a study of blood T cell repertoires in COVID-19. Sequencing was performed with immunoSEQ multiplex PCR; in TCRdb, only in-frame clones are kept and a portion is missing. The sample contains about 85,000 clones, around 80% of which appear only once. Sequences were obtained from peripheral blood. These receptors originate from a woman at least 80 years old with acute or convalescent COVID-19.

This clone was found a few times. In the same sample, other DNA sequences code for this CDR3. The chain combines TRBV18 with TRBJ1-5; D remains unclear. V was clipped by 3 bases and J by 0 bases, with 6 bases between them. The CDR3 has 14 residues. Germline loops: CDR1 KGHSH, CDR2 LQKENI. The CDR3 DNA follows: TGTGCCAGCTCACCCGGAGATAGCAATCAGCCCCAGCATTTT. It yields the protein CASSPGDSNQPQHF.

The chain is built from TRBV24-1 and TRBJ1-4; 11 bases match TRBD1. The CDR3 runs to 15 residues. Germline V gene lookup returns CDR1 KGHDR and CDR2 SFDVKD. V shed 3 bases and J 5 bases; nucleotides not matched to a gene: 1. This CDR3 reads CATSDGTGGNEKLFF. CDR3 nucleotide sequence: TGTGCCACCAGTGATGGGACAGGGGGAAATGAAAAACTGTTTTTT.

The chain recombines TRBV28 with TRBJ1-6; D is uncertain. Between the trimmed V and J ends, which lost 2 bases and 2 bases, there was a span of 13 bases. This CDR3 is 17 amino acids long. Germline V lookup: CDR1 MDHEN, CDR2 SYDVKM. CDR3 protein: CASSLVEVGAYNSPLHF. CDR3 sequence (DNA): TGTGCCAGCAGTTTAGTTGAGGTCGGGGCCTATAATTCACCCCTCCACTTT.

This clone was counted once. The J gene is TRBJ2-5, the V gene TRBV5-4, with TRBD1 matching over 8 bases. Germline CDR1 is SGHNT and CDR2 is YYREEE (reference sequence). The length of the CDR3 is 13 residues. J lost 4 bases, V lost 3 bases, and 2 bases had no gene match. The CDR3 sequence is CASSSQGAETQYF. DNA of the CDR3: TGTGCCAGCAGCTCCCAGGGGGCAGAGACCCAGTACTTC.

The chain links TRBV5-1 to TRBJ2-1, with TRBD2 matching 9 bases. Germline V lookup: CDR1 SGHRS, CDR2 YFSETQ. The length of the CDR3 is 15 residues. V dropped 1 base and J dropped 8; count of bases not matched to a gene: 7. The CDR3 nucleotides read TGCGCCAGCAGCTTGTCGGCGGGGGGGCTAGATGAGCAGTTCTTC. This encodes CASSLSAGGLDEQFF.

This chain links TRBV29-1 with TRBJ1-2; 9 bases are shared with TRBD1. The CDR3 is 11 residues long. The V segment lost 7 bases and the J segment 8 bases; nucleotides outside the gene matches: 5. CDR1 SQVTM and CDR2 ANQGSEA come from the germline V gene. The CDR3, as DNA: TGCAGCGGGAGGGACAGGGTCGGCTACACCTTC. Its translation: CSGRDRVGYTF.

In nucleotides, the CDR3 is TGCAGCGCCCGGGAGGGACCCTACGAGCAGTACTTC. Residues: CSAREGPYEQYF. V and J are TRBV29-1 and TRBJ2-7; 8 bases align to TRBD2. The V gene end was trimmed by 7 bases and the J gene end by 2 bases; junction bases not matched to a gene: 4. The CDR3 has 12 amino acids. Germline V gene data show CDR1 as SQVTM and CDR2 as ANQGSEA.

The V call is TRBV7-9, the J call TRBJ1-2; 7 bases align to TRBD1. J was trimmed by 2 bases and V by 3 bases; bases with no gene match: 3. CDR1 and CDR2 (germline): SEHNR, FQNEAQ (reference sequence). CDR3 length: 14 residues. CDR3: CASSFDRVNYGYTF. CDR3 DNA: TGTGCCAGCAGCTTCGACAGGGTCAACTATGGCTACACCTTC.

The chain combines TRBV6-1 with TRBJ2-7, with TRBD1 matching over 9 bases. Trimming took 5 bases from V and 4 from J; bases not matched to a gene: 6. There are 14 residues in the CDR3. Germline V CDR1 and CDR2: MNHNS, SASEGT. The CDR3 bases are TGTGCCAGCAGTACGGGACAGGGTGGGTACGAGCAGTACTTC. Its protein is CASSTGQGGYEQYF.

This clone was counted a single time. This chain connects TRBV27 to TRBJ2-2, with 12 bases fitting TRBD1. Looked up from germline, CDR1 is MNHEY and CDR2 is SMNVEV (reference sequence). CDR3 length: 19 amino acids. Trimming removed 5 bases from V and 4 bases from J; junction bases left unmatched: 14. CDR3 amino acids: CASSRLGTGGGRATGELFF. The CDR3 bases are TGTGCCAGCAGTCGCCTGGGGACAGGGGGCGGGAGGGCCACCGGGGAGCTGTTTTTT.

V is TRBV25-1 and J is TRBJ2-1; D gene ambiguous. Trimming removed 6 bases from V and 3 bases from J, with 15 bases in between. CDR1 and CDR2 (germline): MGHDK, SYGVNS. The CDR3 spans 15 residues. CDR3 region: CASSPPGPFYNEQFF. Written as DNA, the CDR3 is TGTGCCAGCAGCCCACCGGGTCCTTTCTACAATGAGCAGTTCTTC.

This clone occurred a few times. The V and J genes are TRBV3-1 (or the pseudogene TRBV3-2) and TRBJ1-2; 9 bases map to TRBD1. J gave up 6 bases and V 2 bases, and 4 bases lay outside the gene matches. Looked up from germline, CDR1 is LGHDT and CDR2 is YNNKEL (reference sequence). The CDR3 runs to 14 residues. The CDR3 coding sequence is TGTGCCAGCAGCCAATGGGACAGGGAGCATGGCTACACCTTC. Its translation is CASSQWDREHGYTF.

The chain uses TRBV29-1 and TRBJ2-1; TRBD1 matches 7 bases. From germline, CDR1 is SQVTM and CDR2 ANQGSEA. V trimming: 7 bases; J trimming: 5 bases; junction bases outside the gene matches: 17. This CDR3 comprises 16 residues. DNA of the CDR3: TGCAGCGCCAAGGGGGCTTTGGCGACTGGGGACAATGAGCAGTTCTTC. Amino acids: CSAKGALATGDNEQFF.

The chain carries TRBV6-5 and TRBJ1-4; 11 nucleotides align to TRBD1. The length of the CDR3 is 15 residues. CDR1 MNHEY and CDR2 SVGAGI come from the germline V gene. Losses at the gene ends were 8 bases for V and 11 bases for J; bases not matched to a gene: 13. In DNA form, the CDR3 reads TGTGCCAGCTTCTCAGGACAGGGGGCATACGAGAAACTGTTTTTT. Its protein is CASFSGQGAYEKLFF.

The chain joins TRBV6-5 to TRBJ1-3, with TRBD1 as a possible D gene (6 bases). Germline CDR1 is MNHEY and CDR2 is SVGAGI. V was pared by 5 bases and J by 1 base, with 12 bases between. The CDR3 covers 15 residues. The CDR3 loop is CASSLGGASGNTIYF. In DNA form, the CDR3 reads TGTGCCAGCAGTCTAGGGGGAGCGTCTGGAAACACCATATATTTT.

The chain employs TRBV4-1 and TRBJ2-7; possible D gene TRBD2, 5 bases. The V gene's germline CDR1 is MGHRA and CDR2 YSYEKL. Trimming took off 1 base at V and 3 bases at J, with 13 bases between the two ends. The CDR3 totals 15 residues. The CDR3 is CASSQGAPGDYEQYF. The DNA for the CDR3 is TGCGCCAGCAGCCAAGGGGCCCCCGGGGACTACGAGCAGTACTTC.

The chain employs TRBV11-3 and TRBJ2-2, with D possibly TRBD1 on 6 matching bases. Germline V gives CDR1 SGHNT, CDR2 YENEEA. The CDR3 totals 15 residues. Between the trimmed V and J ends, which lost 3 bases and 6 bases, there was a span of 14 bases. The CDR3 nucleotides read TGTGCCAGCAGCTTCAGGGGTATGGTAGCCGGGGAGCTGTTTTTT. Translated, it gives CASSFRGMVAGELFF.

J is TRBJ1-1 and V is TRBV5-5; D remains unclear. Germline loops: CDR1 SGHKS, CDR2 YYEKEE (reference sequence). Trimming pared 3 bases from V and 3 bases from J, leaving 6 bases between. This CDR3 contains 12 residues. The CDR3 is CASSSSDTEAFF. CDR3 sequence (DNA): TGTGCCAGCAGCTCTTCGGACACTGAAGCTTTCTTT.

The chain joins TRBV1 to TRBJ2-1; the D call of TRBD2 is as the table states it, not checked on the DNA. TRBV1 is a pseudogene segment. CDR3 length: 17 residues. The CDR3 region has the DNA TGCACCAGCAGCCAAGAGCCCCGGGGGGCCCCCTACAATGAGCAGTTCTTC. It codes for CTSSQEPRGAPYNEQFF.

The CDR3 DNA sequence: TGTGCCAGCTCCGGGGTCAGCACAGATACGCAGTATTTT. This gives the protein CASSGVSTDTQYF. This sequence joins TRBV27 and TRBJ2-3; TRBD2 is a possible D gene (5 bases). This CDR3 has 13 amino acids. Germline CDR1 and CDR2: MNHEY and SMNVEV (reference sequence). Trimming left V 8 bases short and J 0 bases short, with 9 bases between.

The chain joins TRBV19 to TRBJ1-1, with 7 bases lining up with TRBD1. Germline loops: CDR1 LNHDA, CDR2 SQIVND (reference sequence). The CDR3 is 15 residues long. V lost 3 bases, J lost 9 bases, and 13 bases stayed unmatched. Here the CDR3 reads CASSIRAETGRKAFF. The CDR3 nucleotides are TGTGCCAGTAGTATTCGCGCCGAGACAGGGAGGAAAGCTTTCTTT.

The chain uses TRBV3-1 (or the pseudogene TRBV3-2) and TRBJ2-1; tentatively, D is TRBD1 (6 bases). The V gene lost 3 bases and the J gene lost 8 bases, with 11 bases spanning the gap. This CDR3 is built from 13 residues. Germline loops: CDR1 LGHDT, CDR2 YNNKEL (reference sequence). CDR3 sequence (DNA): TGTGCCAGCAGCCAGGTTAACAGGGATGAGCAGTTCTTC. This translates into CASSQVNRDEQFF.